Following are 4 T cell receptor beta chains from one sample sequenced in a study of cytomegalovirus exposure and HLA in healthy donors. This PCR relied on a set of 60 Vbeta primers and 13 Jbeta primers. Some clones are missing from TCRdb's copy, which holds only in-frame ones; the method was immunoSEQ multiplex PCR. In the table there are roughly 45,000 clones, about 60% of which are singletons. The specimen sequenced was PBMCs. These TCRs come from a human donor in good health.

The chain is built from TRBV9 and TRBJ2-7; possible D gene TRBD1, 6 bases. The CDR3 extends over 13 amino acids. V lost 2 bases and J 9 bases, leaving 15 bases between the germline ends. The germline V gene encodes CDR1 SGDLS and CDR2 YYNGEE. The CDR3 region is CASSVGDTTRQYF. The CDR3 DNA reads as TGTGCCAGCAGCGTGGGGGACACAACTCGGCAGTACTTC.

The CDR3 reads CASSLSSSGGWETQYF. The CDR3 DNA follows: TGTGCCAGCAGCTTATCCTCTAGCGGGGGTTGGGAGACCCAGTACTTC. This chain uses TRBV7-2 with TRBJ2-5, with 10 bases matching TRBD2. Germline CDR1 reads SGHTA; CDR2 reads FQGNSA. With V trimmed by 2 bases and J by 5 bases, 8 bases remained unmatched. The CDR3 runs 16 residues.

V gene TRBV19 combines with J gene TRBJ1-5; D remains unclear. Trimming shortened V by 3 bases and J by 3 bases, and 9 bases separated the two germline ends. The CDR3 is 14 amino acids. Germline lookup yields CDR1 LNHDA and CDR2 SQIVND (reference sequence). CDR3 sequence reads: CASSITGNNQPQHF. CDR3 bases: TGTGCCAGTAGTATCACGGGGAACAATCAGCCCCAGCATTTT.

J is TRBJ1-5 and V is TRBV11-3, with D uncertain. Deletions cut 1 base from V and 7 bases from J, with 14 bases between. Germline values: CDR1 SGHNT, CDR2 YENEEA. The CDR3 totals 15 residues. The CDR3 loop is CASSLVIARLQPQHF. CDR3 nucleotides: TGTGCCAGCAGCTTAGTCATTGCCAGATTACAGCCCCAGCATTTT.